The entry below describes one T cell receptor (beta chain). The antigen is not known. Trimming at V came to 3 bases and at J to 13 bases, leaving 3 bases not matched to a gene. CDR3 length: 11 residues. CDR1 is SGHTA, CDR2 FQGNSA, per germline. The sample belongs to a study of identical twins. Study conclusions and caveats: The same donors were not followed; conclusions instead depended on cross-sectional statistical analysis. The study found excess low generation probability among twin-shared out-of-frame alpha sequences. In zero-insertion analyses, partial confounding could arise from invariant MAIT and iNKT cells.

TCRdb passed the 5' RACE reads through MiXCR, listing each CDR3 protein once. The data contain roughly 470,000 distinct CDR3 sequences, approximately 15% of them seen just once; the ten biggest clones take up 0.95% to 1%. These data were likewise used in another study, on yellow fever vaccine responses in identical twins.

Sequencing input: CD4+ T cells sorted from blood. The sequence was obtained from a woman aged 18-30 years in good health. This rearrangement joins TRBV7-2 to TRBJ2-1; 7 nucleotides agree with TRBD1. The CDR3 here is CASSFTGVQFF. As DNA, the CDR3 is TGTGCCAGCAGCTTTACAGGGGTACAGTTCTTC.